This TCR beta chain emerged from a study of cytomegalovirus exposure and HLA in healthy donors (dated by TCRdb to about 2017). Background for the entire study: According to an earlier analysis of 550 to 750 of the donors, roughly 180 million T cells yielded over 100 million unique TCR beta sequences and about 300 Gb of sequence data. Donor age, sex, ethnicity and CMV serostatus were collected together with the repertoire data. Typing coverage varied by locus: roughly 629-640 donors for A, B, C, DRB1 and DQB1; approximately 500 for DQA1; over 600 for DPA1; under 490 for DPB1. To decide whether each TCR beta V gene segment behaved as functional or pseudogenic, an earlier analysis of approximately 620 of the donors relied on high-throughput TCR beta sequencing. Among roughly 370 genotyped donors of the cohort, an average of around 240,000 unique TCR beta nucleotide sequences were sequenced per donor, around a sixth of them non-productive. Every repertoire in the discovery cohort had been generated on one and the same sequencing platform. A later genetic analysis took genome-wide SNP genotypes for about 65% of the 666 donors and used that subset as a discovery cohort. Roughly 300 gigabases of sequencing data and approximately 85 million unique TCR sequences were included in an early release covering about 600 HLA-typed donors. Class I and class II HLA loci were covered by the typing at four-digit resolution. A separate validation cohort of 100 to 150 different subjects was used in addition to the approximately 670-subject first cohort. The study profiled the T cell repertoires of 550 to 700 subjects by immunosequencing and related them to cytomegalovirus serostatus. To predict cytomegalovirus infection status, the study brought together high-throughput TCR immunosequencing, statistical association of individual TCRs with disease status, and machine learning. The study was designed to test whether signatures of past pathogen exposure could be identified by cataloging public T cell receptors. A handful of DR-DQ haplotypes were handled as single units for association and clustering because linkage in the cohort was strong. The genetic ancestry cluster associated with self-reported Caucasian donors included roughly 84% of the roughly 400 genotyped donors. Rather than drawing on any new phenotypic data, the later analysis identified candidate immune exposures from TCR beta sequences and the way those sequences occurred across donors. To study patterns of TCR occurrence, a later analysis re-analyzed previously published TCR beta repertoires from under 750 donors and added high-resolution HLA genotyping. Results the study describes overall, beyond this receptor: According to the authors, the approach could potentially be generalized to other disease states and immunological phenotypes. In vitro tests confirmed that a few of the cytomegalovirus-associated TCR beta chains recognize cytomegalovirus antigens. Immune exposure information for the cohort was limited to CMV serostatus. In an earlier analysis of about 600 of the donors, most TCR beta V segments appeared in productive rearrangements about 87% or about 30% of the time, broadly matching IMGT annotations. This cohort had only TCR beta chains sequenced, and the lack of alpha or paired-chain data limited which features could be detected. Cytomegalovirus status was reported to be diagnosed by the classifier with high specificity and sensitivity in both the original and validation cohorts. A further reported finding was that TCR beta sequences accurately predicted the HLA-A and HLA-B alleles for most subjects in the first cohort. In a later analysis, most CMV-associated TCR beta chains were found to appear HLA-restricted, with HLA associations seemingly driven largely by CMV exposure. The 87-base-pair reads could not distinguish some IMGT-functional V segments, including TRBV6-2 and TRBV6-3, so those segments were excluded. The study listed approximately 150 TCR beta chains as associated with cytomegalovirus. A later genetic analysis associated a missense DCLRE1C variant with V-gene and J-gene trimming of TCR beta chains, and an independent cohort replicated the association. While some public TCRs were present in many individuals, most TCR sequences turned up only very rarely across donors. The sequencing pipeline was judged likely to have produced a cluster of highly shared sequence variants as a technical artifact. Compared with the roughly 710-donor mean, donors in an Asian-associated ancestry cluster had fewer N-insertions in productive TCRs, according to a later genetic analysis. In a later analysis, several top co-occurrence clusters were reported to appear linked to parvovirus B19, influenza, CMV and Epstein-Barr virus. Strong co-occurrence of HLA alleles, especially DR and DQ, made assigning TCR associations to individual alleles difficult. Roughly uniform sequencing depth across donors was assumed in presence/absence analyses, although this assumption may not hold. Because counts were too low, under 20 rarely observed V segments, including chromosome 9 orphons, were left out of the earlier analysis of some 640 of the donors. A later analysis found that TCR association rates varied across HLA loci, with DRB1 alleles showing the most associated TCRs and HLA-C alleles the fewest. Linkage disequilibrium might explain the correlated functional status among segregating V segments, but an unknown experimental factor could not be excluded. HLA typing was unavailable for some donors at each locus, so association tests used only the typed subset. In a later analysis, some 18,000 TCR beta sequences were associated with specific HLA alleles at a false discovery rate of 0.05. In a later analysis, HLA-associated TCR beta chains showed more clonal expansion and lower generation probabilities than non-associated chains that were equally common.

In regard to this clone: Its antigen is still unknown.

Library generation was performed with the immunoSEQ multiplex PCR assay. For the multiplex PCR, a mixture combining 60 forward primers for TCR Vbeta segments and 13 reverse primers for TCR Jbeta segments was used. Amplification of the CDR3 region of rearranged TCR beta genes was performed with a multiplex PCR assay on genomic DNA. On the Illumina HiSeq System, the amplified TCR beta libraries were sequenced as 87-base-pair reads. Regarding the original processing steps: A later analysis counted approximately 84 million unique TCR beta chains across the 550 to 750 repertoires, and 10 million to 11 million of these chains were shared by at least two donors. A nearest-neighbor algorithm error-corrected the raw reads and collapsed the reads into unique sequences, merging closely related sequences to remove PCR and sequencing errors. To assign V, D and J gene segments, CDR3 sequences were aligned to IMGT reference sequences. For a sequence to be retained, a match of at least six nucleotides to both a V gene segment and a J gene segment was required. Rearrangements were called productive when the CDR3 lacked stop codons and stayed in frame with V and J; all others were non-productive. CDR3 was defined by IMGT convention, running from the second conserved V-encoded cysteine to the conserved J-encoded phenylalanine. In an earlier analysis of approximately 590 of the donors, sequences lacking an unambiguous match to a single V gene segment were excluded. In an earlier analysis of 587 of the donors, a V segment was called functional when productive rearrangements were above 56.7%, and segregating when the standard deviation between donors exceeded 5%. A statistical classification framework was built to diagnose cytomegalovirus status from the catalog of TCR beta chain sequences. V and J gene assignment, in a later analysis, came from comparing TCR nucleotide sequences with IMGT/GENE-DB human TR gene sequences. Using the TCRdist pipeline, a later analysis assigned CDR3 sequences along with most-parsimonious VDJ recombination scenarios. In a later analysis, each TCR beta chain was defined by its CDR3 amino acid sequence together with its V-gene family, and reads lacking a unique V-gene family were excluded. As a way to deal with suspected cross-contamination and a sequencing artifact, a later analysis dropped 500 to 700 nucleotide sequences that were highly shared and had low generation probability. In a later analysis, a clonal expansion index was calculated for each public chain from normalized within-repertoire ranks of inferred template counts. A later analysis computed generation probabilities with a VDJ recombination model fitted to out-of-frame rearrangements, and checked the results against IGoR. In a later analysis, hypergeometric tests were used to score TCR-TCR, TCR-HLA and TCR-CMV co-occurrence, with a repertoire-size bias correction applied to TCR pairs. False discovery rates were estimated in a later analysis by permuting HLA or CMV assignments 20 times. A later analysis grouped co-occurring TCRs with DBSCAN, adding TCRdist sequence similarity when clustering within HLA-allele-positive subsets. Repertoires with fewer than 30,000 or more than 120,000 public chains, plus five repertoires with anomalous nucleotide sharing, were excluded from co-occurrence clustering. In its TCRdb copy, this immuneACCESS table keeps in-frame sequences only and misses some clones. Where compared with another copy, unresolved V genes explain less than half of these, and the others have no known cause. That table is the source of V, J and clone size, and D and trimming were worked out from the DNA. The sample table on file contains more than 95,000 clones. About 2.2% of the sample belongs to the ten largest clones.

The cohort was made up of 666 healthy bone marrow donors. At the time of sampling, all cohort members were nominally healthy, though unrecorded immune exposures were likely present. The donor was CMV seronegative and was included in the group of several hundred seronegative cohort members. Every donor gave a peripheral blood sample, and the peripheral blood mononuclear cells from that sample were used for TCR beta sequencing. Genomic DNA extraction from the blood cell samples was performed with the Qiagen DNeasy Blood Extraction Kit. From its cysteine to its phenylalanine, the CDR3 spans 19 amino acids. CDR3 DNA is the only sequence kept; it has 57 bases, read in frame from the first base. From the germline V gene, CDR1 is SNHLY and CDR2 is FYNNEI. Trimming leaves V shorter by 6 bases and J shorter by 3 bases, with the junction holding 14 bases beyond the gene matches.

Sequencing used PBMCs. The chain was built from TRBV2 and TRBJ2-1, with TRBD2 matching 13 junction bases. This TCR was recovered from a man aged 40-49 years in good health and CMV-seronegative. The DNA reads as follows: TGTGCCAGCAGGGGTCCGGGACTAGCGGGATGGGCGAGCTACAATGAGCAGTTCTTC. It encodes CASRGPGLAGWASYNEQFF.